This T cell receptor beta chain was sequenced during a study of control samples from healthy donors and cancer patients. Data came from immunoSEQ multiplex PCR; TCRdb stores just in-frame clones and leaves some out. The sample has 100,000 to 150,000 clones, roughly 90% seen once. Germline V CDR1 and CDR2: SNHLY, FYNNEI. Trimming shortened V by 6 bases and J by 8 bases, and 13 bases separated the two germline ends. The CDR3 covers 13 residues. This TCR derives from a man aged 50 to 60 in good health. V gene TRBV2 combines with J gene TRBJ1-4, with D maybe TRBD1 (5 bases). Sequencing was carried out using blood. The CDR3 DNA sequence: TGTGCCAGCAGGCCTGGACGGGACGAAAAACTGTTTTTT. Translated, it gives CASRPGRDEKLFF. Full variable domain (remainder filled in from reference TRBV2 and TRBJ1-4): EPEVTQTPSHQVTQMGQEVILRCVPISNHLYFYWYRQILGQKVEFLVSFYNNEISEKSEIFDDQFSVERPDGSNFTLKIRSTKLEDSAMYFCASRPGRDEKLFFGSGTQLSVL.